The 20 T cell receptor beta chains in this list originate from one sample, sequenced in a study of T cell responses to AZD1222 COVID-19 vaccine. The data were produced by immunoSEQ multiplex PCR, yet TCRdb's version contains in-frame clones alone and is incomplete. This table has more than 95,000 clones, around 87% appearing once. The sequencing here drew on peripheral blood, taken on day 0 of AZD1222 vaccination. The receptors here all came from an adult in good health.

This sequence joins TRBV4-3 and TRBJ2-1, with TRBD1 matching over 7 bases. Germline V gives CDR1 LGHNA, CDR2 YSLEER. This CDR3 comprises 15 residues. J lost 9 bases, V lost 3 bases, and 11 bases had no gene match. CDR3 DNA: TGCGCCAGCAGCCAGGCCTTGTGGGCAGGGGGTGAGCAGTTCTTC. It translates to CASSQALWAGGEQFF.

V is TRBV2 and J is TRBJ1-1, with unresolved D. This CDR3 has 11 amino acids. Germline loops: CDR1 SNHLY, CDR2 FYNNEI. V was trimmed by 7 bases and J by 4 bases, leaving 7 bases between them. This chain's CDR3 is CASILSTEAFF. CDR3 nucleotides: TGTGCCAGCATCCTCAGCACTGAAGCTTTCTTT.

This clone was counted a few times. The chain carries TRBV20-1 and TRBJ1-2, with a possible D match to TRBD1 (6 bases). Trimming removed 6 bases at V and 3 bases at J, with 8 bases between. Germline CDR1 and CDR2: DFQATT and SNEGSKA (reference sequence). This CDR3 contains 11 residues. The CDR3: CSAGGHYGYTF. CDR3 DNA: TGCAGTGCGGGGGGGCACTATGGCTACACCTTC.

The chain carries TRBV5-1 and TRBJ1-1, with D perhaps TRBD1 (6 bases). The CDR3 is 14 amino acids. Germline values: CDR1 SGHRS, CDR2 YFSETQ. Trimming removed 5 bases from V and 3 bases from J, with 14 bases in between. The CDR3 region is CASSPRGDDTEAFF. The CDR3 DNA reads as TGCGCCAGCAGTCCGAGGGGGGACGACACTGAAGCTTTCTTT.

The chain joins TRBV27 to TRBJ2-2; D is undetermined. Germline V gene data show CDR1 as MNHEY and CDR2 as SMNVEV (reference sequence). This CDR3 spans 14 amino acids. V lost 6 bases and J lost 4, with 12 bases in between. The CDR3 loop reads CASSRFGSTGELFF. The CDR3 DNA follows: TGTGCCAGCAGCCGCTTTGGAAGCACCGGGGAGCTGTTTTTT.

The chain carries TRBV5-4 and TRBJ2-2; 10 nucleotides agree with TRBD1. Per germline, CDR1 SGHNT and CDR2 YYREEE (reference sequence). There are 15 residues in the CDR3. J was trimmed by 6 bases and V by 4 bases; bases with no gene match: 6. CDR3 sequence reads: CASSEGQGYPGELFF. The CDR3 DNA sequence: TGTGCCAGCAGCGAGGGACAGGGGTATCCCGGGGAGCTGTTTTTT. The variable domain in full, completed from reference TRBV5-4 and TRBJ2-2, reads ETGVTQSPTHLIKTRGQQVTLRCSSQSGHNTVSWYQQALGQGPQFIFQYYREEENGRGNFPPRFSGLQFPNYSSELNVNALELDDSALYLCASSEGQGYPGELFFGEGSRLTVL.

The V gene is TRBV19, the J gene TRBJ2-7; 8 nucleotides match TRBD1. The CDR3 sequence is 14 residues long. Germline trimming cut 5 bases from V and 6 bases from J; bases unmatched to any gene: 9. Germline V gives CDR1 LNHDA, CDR2 SQIVND (reference sequence). CDR3 sequence (DNA): TGTGCCAGTAGTTTGACAGGGGTAGAGAGCGAGCAGTACTTC. It specifies CASSLTGVESEQYF.

This clone was seen once. V gene TRBV7-9 combines with J gene TRBJ1-2; TRBD1 aligns across 7 bases. The CDR3 extends over 15 amino acids. The junction had 12 bases not matched to a gene; V was cut back by 4 bases and J by 7 bases. CDR1 is SEHNR and CDR2 is FQNEAQ in the germline V gene (reference sequence). The CDR3 DNA reads TGTGCCAGCAGCTCCTCCACAGGGGCAATAAGTGGCTACACCTTC. Its translation is CASSSSTGAISGYTF.

This clone came up a few times. The CDR3 protein is CASSLEHPGGETQYF. In DNA form, the CDR3 reads TGTGCCAGCAGCTTAGAACACCCCGGAGGGGAGACCCAGTACTTC. The V gene is TRBV7-9, the J gene TRBJ2-5, with D possibly matching TRBD2 (6 bases). Trimming took off 1 base at V and 5 bases at J, with 14 bases between the two ends. Germline loops: CDR1 SEHNR, CDR2 FQNEAQ (reference sequence). CDR3 size: 15 residues.

CDR3 DNA: TGCGCCAGCAGCGTCCCGGGACAGGGGTCCTACGAGCAGTACTTC. Residues: CASSVPGQGSYEQYF. The chain carries TRBV5-1 and TRBJ2-7; 10 bases are a match to TRBD1. V lost 4 bases to trimming and J lost 1 base; unmatched junction nucleotides: 5. Germline CDR1 is SGHRS and CDR2 is YFSETQ. CDR3 size: 15 residues.

The chain links TRBV11-2 to TRBJ1-1; weak D call: TRBD1 (6 bases). CDR1 is SGHAT and CDR2 is FQNNGV in the germline V gene. This CDR3 region has 12 residues. V gave up 3 bases and J gave up 8 bases, with 10 bases separating them. The CDR3 bases are TGTGCCAGCAGCTTTACCGGGACAGAAGCTTTCTTT. This encodes CASSFTGTEAFF.

The chain joins TRBV30 to TRBJ1-4; D unclear. V was pared by 6 bases and J by 7 bases, with 18 bases between. The germline CDR1 and CDR2 sequences are GTSNPN and SVGIG (reference sequence). The CDR3 sequence is 14 residues long. In nucleotides, the CDR3 is TGTGCCTGCTCCCTAGGAGGGTCTCGTGAAAAACTGTTTTTT. Encoded protein: CACSLGGSREKLFF.

The J gene is TRBJ1-6, the V gene TRBV27; 9 bases match TRBD1. The length of the CDR3 is 16 residues. CDR1 MNHEY and CDR2 SMNVEV come from the germline V gene (reference sequence). V gave up 2 bases and J gave up 9 bases; unmatched junction bases: 8. DNA of the CDR3: TGTGCCAGCAGTTTAACCGGGACAGGGTCAGGTTCACCCCTCCACTTT. Translated: CASSLTGTGSGSPLHF.

The chain recombines TRBV5-4 with TRBJ1-2, with a weak D call TRBD1 (6 bases). Germline V gene lookup returns CDR1 SGHNT and CDR2 YYREEE (reference sequence). The CDR3 covers 16 residues. V was pared by 0 bases and J by 3 bases, with 15 bases between. The chain's CDR3 is CASSLGDTLPHYGYTF. The CDR3 region has the DNA TGTGCCAGCAGCTTGGGGGACACCCTACCACACTATGGCTACACCTTC.

The rearrangement links TRBV13 to TRBJ2-7; D uncertain. CDR1 is PRHDT, CDR2 FYEKMQ, per germline (reference sequence). The CDR3 is 15 residues long. With 6 bases removed from V and 0 bases from J, the gap between germline ends came to 15 bases. The CDR3 DNA reads as TGTGCCAGCAGGGCTATCGGTGGGTTCTCCTACGAGCAGTACTTC. As protein: CASRAIGGFSYEQYF. The full variable domain, in which reference TRBV13 and TRBJ2-7 provide the parts outside the CDR3, is AAGVIQSPRHLIKEKRETATLKCYPIPRHDTVYWYQQGPGQDPQFLISFYEKMQSDKGSIPDRFSAQQFSDYHSELNMSSLELGDSALYFCASRAIGGFSYEQYFGPGTRLTVT.

The genes are TRBV6-2 or TRBV6-3 and TRBJ1-3; unclear D gene. The germline V and J ends were trimmed by 0 bases and 4 bases, with 10 bases remaining between them. The CDR3 covers 15 residues. Germline CDR1 and CDR2: MNHEY and SVGEGT. This chain's CDR3 is CASSYSPLAGNTIYF. The CDR3 coding sequence is TGTGCCAGCAGTTACTCCCCATTGGCCGGAAACACCATATATTTT.

The rearrangement uses TRBV20-1 and TRBJ2-1; D not certain. The CDR3 covers 11 residues. The V end lost 3 bases, the J end lost 15 bases, and 15 bases lay between the germline ends. CDR1 and CDR2 (germline): DFQATT, SNEGSKA (reference sequence). This CDR3 is CSARSLKEGFF. Here the CDR3 DNA reads TGCAGTGCTAGGTCCCTCAAAGAAGGGTTCTTC.

To note about this clone: Relative to the germline gene, one junction end is altered; a read error may explain this. V usage is TRBV2 and J usage is TRBJ1-4, with no clear D. The germline gives CDR1 SNHLY, CDR2 FYNNEI. This CDR3 is built from 15 residues. CDR3 nucleotides: TGTGCCAGCAGCGAAGGAGACACGGTTTTGGAAAAACTGTTTTTT. Encoded protein: CASSEGDTVLEKLFF.

The rearrangement links TRBV10-3 to TRBJ1-1; TRBD1 agrees at 12 bases. This CDR3 contains 16 residues. V lost 2 bases, J lost 4 bases, and 5 bases stayed unmatched. The V gene's germline CDR1 is ENHRY and CDR2 SYGVKD. CDR3 in amino acids: CAISERDRGQGTEAFF. CDR3 DNA: TGTGCCATCAGTGAGAGGGACAGGGGGCAGGGCACTGAAGCTTTCTTT.

This chain uses TRBV19 with TRBJ1-5; possible D gene TRBD1, 6 bases. Germline V CDR1 and CDR2: LNHDA, SQIVND (reference sequence). Trimming cost V 8 bases and J 1 base, with 21 bases left between them. The CDR3 is 17 residues long. The CDR3, as DNA: TGTGCCAGTCAGACAGGCCGGGGGGCAAGGAGCAATCAGCCCCAGCATTTT. It is translated as CASQTGRGARSNQPQHF.